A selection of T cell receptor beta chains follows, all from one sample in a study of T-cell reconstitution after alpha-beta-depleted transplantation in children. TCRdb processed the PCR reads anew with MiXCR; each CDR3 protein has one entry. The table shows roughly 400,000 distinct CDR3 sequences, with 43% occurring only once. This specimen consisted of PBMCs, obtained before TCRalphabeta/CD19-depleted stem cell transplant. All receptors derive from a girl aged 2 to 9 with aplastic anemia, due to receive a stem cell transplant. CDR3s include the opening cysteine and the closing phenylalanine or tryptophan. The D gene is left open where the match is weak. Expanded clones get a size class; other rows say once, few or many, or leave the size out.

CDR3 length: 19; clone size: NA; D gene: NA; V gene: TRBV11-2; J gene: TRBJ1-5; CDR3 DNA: TGTGCCAGCGAGTTCTGGGTTTCCAGCGGGGCTACTGGCAATCAGCCCCAGCATTTT; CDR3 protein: CASEFWVSSGATGNQPQHF
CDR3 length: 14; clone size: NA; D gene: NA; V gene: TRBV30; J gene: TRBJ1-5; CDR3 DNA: TGTGCCTGGACAGGGGTAGGGAGCAATCAGCCCCAGCATTTT; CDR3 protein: CAWTGVGSNQPQHF
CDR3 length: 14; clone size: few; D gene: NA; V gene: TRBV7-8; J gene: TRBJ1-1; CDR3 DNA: TGTGCCAGCAGCATACTAGGGGGGAACACTGAAGCTTTCTTT; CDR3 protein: CASSILGGNTEAFF
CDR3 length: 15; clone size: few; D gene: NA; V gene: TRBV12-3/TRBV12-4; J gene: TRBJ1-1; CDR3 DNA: TGTGCCAGCAGTTTCAACCCAGCCATGAACACTGAAGCTTTCTTT; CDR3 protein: CASSFNPAMNTEAFF
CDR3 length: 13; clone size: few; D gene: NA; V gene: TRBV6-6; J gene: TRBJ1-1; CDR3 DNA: TGTGCCAGTCGGGCGGGGGCGAACACTGAAGCTTTCTTT; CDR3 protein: CASRAGANTEAFF
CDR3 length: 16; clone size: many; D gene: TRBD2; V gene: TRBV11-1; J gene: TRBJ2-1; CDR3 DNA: TGTGCCAGCAGCGGAGGCGGGAGGGCCCCCTACAATGAGCAGTTCTTC; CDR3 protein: CASSGGGRAPYNEQFF
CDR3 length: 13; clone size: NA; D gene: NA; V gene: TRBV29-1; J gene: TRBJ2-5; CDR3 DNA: TGCAGCGTTGGAAGGGGGGAGGGAGAGACCCAGTACTTC; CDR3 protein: CSVGRGEGETQYF
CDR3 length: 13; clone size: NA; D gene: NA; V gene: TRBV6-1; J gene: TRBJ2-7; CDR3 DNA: TGTGCCAGCAGTGAAGGTAACAGCTACGAGCAGTACTTC; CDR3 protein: CASSEGNSYEQYF
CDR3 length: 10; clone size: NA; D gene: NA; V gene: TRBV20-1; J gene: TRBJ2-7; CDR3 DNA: TGCAGTGCCTCCAATTACGAGCAGTACTTC; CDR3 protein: CSASNYEQYF
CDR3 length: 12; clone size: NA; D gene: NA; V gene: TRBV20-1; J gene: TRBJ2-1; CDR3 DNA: TGCAGTGCTAGACGGAGGGGGTTTGAGCAGTTCTTC; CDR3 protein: CSARRRGFEQFF
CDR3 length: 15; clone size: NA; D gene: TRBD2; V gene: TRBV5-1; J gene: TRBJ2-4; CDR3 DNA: TGCGCCAGCAGCTTGGTAGGGACTAGTTTTGACATTCAGTACTTC; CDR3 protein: CASSLVGTSFDIQYF
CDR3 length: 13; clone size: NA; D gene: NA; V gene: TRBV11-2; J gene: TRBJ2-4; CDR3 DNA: TGTGCCAGCAGCTCCGGGGGCACTAGCCTTCAGTACTTC; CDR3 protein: CASSSGGTSLQYF
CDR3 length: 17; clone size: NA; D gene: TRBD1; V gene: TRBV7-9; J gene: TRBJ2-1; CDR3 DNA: TGTGCCAGCAGCTTAAGGTGGGGCAGGGGGCGACACAATGAGCAGTTCTTC; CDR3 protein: CASSLRWGRGRHNEQFF
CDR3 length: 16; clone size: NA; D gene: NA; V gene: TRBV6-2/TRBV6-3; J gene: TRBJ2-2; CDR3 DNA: TGTGCCAGCAGGAGCCGGTATGGGATGAACACCGGGGAGCTGTTTTTT; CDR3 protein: CASRSRYGMNTGELFF
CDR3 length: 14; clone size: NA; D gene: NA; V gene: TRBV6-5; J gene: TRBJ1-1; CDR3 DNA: TGTGCCAGCAGTTGGGGGGTGGAGAACACTGAAGCTTTCTTT; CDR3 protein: CASSWGVENTEAFF
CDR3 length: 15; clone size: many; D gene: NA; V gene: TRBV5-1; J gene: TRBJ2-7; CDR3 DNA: TGCGCCAGCAGCTCGCTCGGGACGGCTACCTACGAGCAGTACTTC; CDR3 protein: CASSSLGTATYEQYF
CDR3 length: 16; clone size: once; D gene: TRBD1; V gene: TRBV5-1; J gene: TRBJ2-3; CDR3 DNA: TGCGCCAGCAGCTTGATAGGACAGGGGGCGGCAGATACGCAGTATTTT; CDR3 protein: CASSLIGQGAADTQYF
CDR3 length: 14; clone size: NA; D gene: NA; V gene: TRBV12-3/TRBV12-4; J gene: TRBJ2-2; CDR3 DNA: TGTGCCAGCACCCGATATAAGGGTGCCGGGGAGCTGTTTTTT; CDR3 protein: CASTRYKGAGELFF
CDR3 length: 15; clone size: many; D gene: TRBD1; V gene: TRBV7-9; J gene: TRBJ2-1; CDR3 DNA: TGTGCCAGCAGCTTAGAGCAGGGGGTTCTCAATGAGCAGTTCTTC; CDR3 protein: CASSLEQGVLNEQFF
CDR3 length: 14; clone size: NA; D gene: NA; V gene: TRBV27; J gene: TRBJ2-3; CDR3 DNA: TGTGCCGGCAGTTTTAGAGGGGCCGCAGATACGCAGTATTTT; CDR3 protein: CAGSFRGAADTQYF
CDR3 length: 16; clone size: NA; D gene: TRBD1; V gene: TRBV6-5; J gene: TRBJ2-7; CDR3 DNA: TGTGCCAGCAGTTACTCTAGGCAGGGACAGACCTACGAGCAGTACTTC; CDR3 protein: CASSYSRQGQTYEQYF
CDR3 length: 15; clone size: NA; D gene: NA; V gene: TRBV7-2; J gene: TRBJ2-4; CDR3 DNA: TGTGCCAGCAGCTTTATGAGGAGCGGCAAAAACATTCAGTACTTC; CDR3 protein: CASSFMRSGKNIQYF
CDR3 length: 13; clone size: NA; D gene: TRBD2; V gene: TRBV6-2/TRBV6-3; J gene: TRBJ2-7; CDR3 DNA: TGTGCCAGCAGTTACGGCGGGAGGATCGAGCAGTACTTC; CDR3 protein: CASSYGGRIEQYF
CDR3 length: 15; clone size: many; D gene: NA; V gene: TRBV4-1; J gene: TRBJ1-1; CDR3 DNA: TGCGCCAGCAGCCAAGAGGGACACTTGAACACTGAAGCTTTCTTT; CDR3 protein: CASSQEGHLNTEAFF
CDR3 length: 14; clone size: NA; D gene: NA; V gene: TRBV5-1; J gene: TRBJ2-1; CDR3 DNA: TGCGCCAGCAGCTTAACCCATATGAGGGATGAGCAGTTCTTC; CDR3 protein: CASSLTHMRDEQFF
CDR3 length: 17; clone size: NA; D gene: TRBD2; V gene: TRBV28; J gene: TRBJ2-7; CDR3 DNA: TGTGCCAGCAGTTTATTTAGGGGACTAGCGGAGTCCTACGAGCAGTACTTC; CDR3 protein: CASSLFRGLAESYEQYF
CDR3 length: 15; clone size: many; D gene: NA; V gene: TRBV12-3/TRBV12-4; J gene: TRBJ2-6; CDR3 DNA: TGTGCCAGCAGCTTAGGGACGACGGGGGCCAACGTCCTGACTTTC; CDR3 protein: CASSLGTTGANVLTF
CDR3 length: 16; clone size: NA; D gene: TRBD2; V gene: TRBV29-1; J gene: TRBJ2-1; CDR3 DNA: TGCAGCCCCGCCAAGACTCTAGCGGGAGGGCCGGGTGAGCAGTTCTTC; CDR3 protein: CSPAKTLAGGPGEQFF
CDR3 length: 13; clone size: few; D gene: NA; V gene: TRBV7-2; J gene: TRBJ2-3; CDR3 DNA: TGTGCCAGCATCAGGGTAAATTCAGATACGCAGTATTTT; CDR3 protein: CASIRVNSDTQYF
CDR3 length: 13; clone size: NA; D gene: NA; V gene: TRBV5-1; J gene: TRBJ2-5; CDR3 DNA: TGCGCCAGCAGCACTGGGCCCGAGGAGACCCAGTACTTC; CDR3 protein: CASSTGPEETQYF
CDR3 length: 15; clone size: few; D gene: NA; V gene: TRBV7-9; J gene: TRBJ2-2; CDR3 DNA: TGTGCCAGCAGCTTCCCGGGATTAAACACCGGGGAGCTGTTTTTT; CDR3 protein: CASSFPGLNTGELFF
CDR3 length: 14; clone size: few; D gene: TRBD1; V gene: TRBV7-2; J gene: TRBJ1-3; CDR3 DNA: TGTGCCAGCAGCTCGAGGACAGGGCTGGACACCATATATTTT; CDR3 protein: CASSSRTGLDTIYF
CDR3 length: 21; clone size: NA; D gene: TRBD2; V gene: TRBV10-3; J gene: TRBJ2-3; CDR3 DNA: TGTGCCATCAGGGCAGGGGGCAGGGGACTAGCGGGAGCGGATGGAGGGGATACGCAGTATTTT; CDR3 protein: CAIRAGGRGLAGADGGDTQYF
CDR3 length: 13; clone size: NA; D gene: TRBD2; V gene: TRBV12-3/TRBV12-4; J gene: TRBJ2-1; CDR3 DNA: TGTGCCAGCAGGACTAGCGGGAACAATGAGCAGTTCTTC; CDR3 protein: CASRTSGNNEQFF
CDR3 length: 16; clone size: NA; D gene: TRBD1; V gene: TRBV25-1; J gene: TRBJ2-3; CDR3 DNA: TGTGCCAGCAGTGAATTTCTACAGGGGATGACAGATACGCAGTATTTT; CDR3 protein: CASSEFLQGMTDTQYF
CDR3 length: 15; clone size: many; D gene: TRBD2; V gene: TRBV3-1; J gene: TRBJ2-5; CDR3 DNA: TGTGCCAGCAGCCCTGGACTAGCGCCTCAAGAGACCCAGTACTTC; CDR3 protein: CASSPGLAPQETQYF
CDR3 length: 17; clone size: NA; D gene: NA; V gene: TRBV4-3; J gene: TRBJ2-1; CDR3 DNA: TGCGCCAGCAGCCGCAACCGGTTCCGGGACTCGTACAATGAGCAGTTCTTC; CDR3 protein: CASSRNRFRDSYNEQFF